A selection of T cell receptor beta chains follows, all from one sample in a study of control samples from healthy donors and cancer patients. Repertoires were generated with immunoSEQ multiplex PCR, while TCRdb's copy carries only in-frame clones and drops some. The table has 250,000 to 300,000 clones, roughly four fifths seen once. Source material: PBMCs. All receptors derive from a woman aged 55 to 70 with lung cancer. Both conserved end residues are trimmed from each CDR3. The D gene is left open where the match is weak.

V	J	D	length	CDR3
TRBV28	TRBJ1-4	TRBD1	11	ATQQGGNEKLF
TRBV5-4	TRBJ2-5	NA	12	ASSDSVAQETQY
TRBV27	TRBJ1-4	NA	12	ASSFQGSREKLF
TRBV3-1/TRBV3-2	TRBJ1-5	NA	13	ASSQDSGSNQPQH
TRBV27	TRBJ1-5	NA	13	ASGPSGGGNQPQH
TRBV5-1	TRBJ1-3	NA	9	ASSFANTIY
TRBV5-6	TRBJ1-6	NA	10	ASSVGDSPLH
TRBV5-4	TRBJ2-7	TRBD1	12	ASSYRDRGHEQY
TRBV28	TRBJ1-3	TRBD1	11	ASSQGVENTIY
TRBV3-1/TRBV3-2	TRBJ1-6	NA	16	ASSYLCPILHHNSPLH
TRBV12-5	TRBJ1-6	NA	14	ASGLVQSSYNSPLH